The clone carrying this T cell receptor (beta chain) was seen just once. The data belong to a study of CD8 T cells in Susac syndrome. Treatment-naive patients with stable or active relapsing-remitting disease were the multiple sclerosis controls. Negative magnetic isolation gave CD8+ and CD4+ cells; FACS enriched CD8+ TEMRA. V lost 3 bases and J 7 bases, leaving 15 bases between the germline ends. From germline, CDR1 is DFQATT and CDR2 SNEGSKA (reference sequence). This CDR3 is built from 13 residues. Reverse transcription used about 0.5 to 1 ug RNA and random hexamers. immunoSEQ multiplex PCR amplified TCR beta CDR3 across 54 Vbeta, 13 Jbeta. TCRdb independently ran MiXCR on the immunoSEQ multiplex PCR reads; one entry per CDR3 protein. The table shows 150,000 to 160,000 distinct CDR3 sequences, with about 94% occurring only once.

Sample: CD8+ T cells from PBMCs. This receptor was identified in a human donor with multiple sclerosis. This chain connects TRBV20-1 to TRBJ2-5; a weak D match, TRBD2 (6 bases). CDR3 sequence reads: CSAREIGGGTQYF. CDR3 DNA: TGCAGTGCTAGGGAGATCGGGGGAGGGACCCAGTACTTC.